This TCR beta chain was profiled in a study of early T cells in non-severe SARS-CoV-2 infection. About the study: Bulk RNA from unsorted whole blood was sequenced; chains were unpaired. Study-level results: Matching with VDJdb favored anti-spike CD8 responses (missing private and CD4 specificities).

Unique molecular identifier tags were affixed to discrete cDNA molecules. TCRdb redid the calling of the 5' RACE reads with MiXCR, one entry per CDR3 protein. This sample yields tens of thousands of distinct CDR3 sequences, of which 9.5% to 15% are seen a single time; 4% to 5% belongs to the top ten. V lost 5 bases, J lost 9 bases, and 13 bases stayed unmatched. The CDR3 covers 16 residues. Looked up from germline, CDR1 is LNHDA and CDR2 is SQIVND (reference sequence). This clonotype was seen ten or more times. Its antigen is undetermined. The receptor's source is an adult who was a healthcare worker with PCR-confirmed SARS-CoV-2 infection or an uninfected control (not recorded which). Material: whole blood. The chain is built from TRBV19 and TRBJ2-1; TRBD2 agrees at 10 bases. The CDR3 DNA reads as TGTGCCAGTAGTTCCAGCGGGAGGGCCGGGTTTAGTGAGCAGTTCTTC. The encoded protein is CASSSSGRAGFSEQFF. Supplemented by reference TRBV19 and TRBJ2-1, the full variable domain reads DGGITQSPKYLFRKEGQNVTLSCEQNLNHDAMYWYRQDPGQGLRLIYYSQIVNDFQKGDIAEGYSVSREKKESFPLTVTSAQKNPTAFYLCASSSSGRAGFSEQFFGPGTRLTVL.